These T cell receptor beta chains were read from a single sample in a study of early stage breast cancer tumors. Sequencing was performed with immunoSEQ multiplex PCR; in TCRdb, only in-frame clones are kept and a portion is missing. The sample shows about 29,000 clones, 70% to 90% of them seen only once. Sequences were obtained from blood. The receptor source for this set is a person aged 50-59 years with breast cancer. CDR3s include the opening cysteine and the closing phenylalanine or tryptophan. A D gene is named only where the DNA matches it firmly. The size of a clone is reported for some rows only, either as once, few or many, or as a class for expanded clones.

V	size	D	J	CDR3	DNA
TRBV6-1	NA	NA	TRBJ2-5	CASSESAGQLHRYF	TGTGCCAGCAGTGAAAGTGCGGGACAGCTCCATAGGTACTTC
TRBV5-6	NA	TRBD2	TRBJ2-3	CASSRIAGQSTDTQYF	TGTGCCAGCAGCAGAATAGCGGGCCAGAGCACAGATACGCAGTATTTT
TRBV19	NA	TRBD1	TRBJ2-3	CASSPNSGGTQYF	TGTGCCAGTAGTCCTAATTCAGGGGGAACGCAGTATTTT
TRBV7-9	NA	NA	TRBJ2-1	CASSPDGYNEQFF	TGTGCCAGCAGTCCAGACGGATACAATGAGCAGTTCTTC
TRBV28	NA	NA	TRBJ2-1	CASSRIGRAGGWYEQFF	TGTGCCAGCAGTCGAATAGGTAGAGCGGGCGGGTGGTATGAGCAGTTCTTC
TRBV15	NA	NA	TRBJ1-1	CATSRVGFTEAFF	TGTGCCACCAGCAGAGTGGGTTTCACTGAAGCTTTCTTT
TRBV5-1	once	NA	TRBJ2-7	CASSLGDSGGEQYF	TGCGCCAGCAGCTTAGGAGACTCGGGCGGCGAGCAGTACTTC
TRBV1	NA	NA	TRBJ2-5	CTSSQLGPTEETQYF	TGCACCAGCAGCCAACTGGGACCAACGGAAGAGACCCAGTACTTC
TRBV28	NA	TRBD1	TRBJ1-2	CASSLGPGQENYGYTF	TGTGCCAGCAGTTTAGGGCCGGGACAGGAAAACTATGGCTACACCTTC
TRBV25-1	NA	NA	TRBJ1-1	CASSESLAEAFF	TGTGCCAGCAGTGAATCCTTGGCTGAAGCTTTCTTT
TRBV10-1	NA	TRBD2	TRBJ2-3	CASSESVSGVLHPSTDTQYF	TGCGCCAGCAGTGAGTCGGTTAGCGGGGTACTACATCCTAGCACAGATACGCAGTATTTT
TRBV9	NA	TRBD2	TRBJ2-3	CASSVGTSGRWSTDTQYF	TGTGCCAGCAGCGTCGGGACTAGCGGGAGGTGGAGCACAGATACGCAGTATTTT
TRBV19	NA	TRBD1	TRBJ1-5	CASRGRGGQVIQPQHF	TGTGCCAGTAGAGGCAGGGGGGGGCAAGTGATTCAGCCCCAGCATTTT
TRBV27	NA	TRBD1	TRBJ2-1	CASSFGTGTYNEQFF	TGTGCCAGCAGTTTCGGGACAGGGACCTACAATGAGCAGTTCTTC
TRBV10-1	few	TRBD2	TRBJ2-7	CASSGGGRAHEQYF	TGCGCCAGCAGCGGGGGGGGCAGGGCGCACGAGCAGTACTTC
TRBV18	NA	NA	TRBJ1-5	CASSPGSDQPQHF	TGTGCCAGCTCACCAGGTTCTGATCAGCCCCAGCATTTT
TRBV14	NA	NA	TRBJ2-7	CASNRVLGDEQYF	TGTGCCAGTAACAGGGTCCTGGGTGACGAGCAGTACTTC
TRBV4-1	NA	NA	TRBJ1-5	CASSQSDSNQPQHF	TGCGCCAGCAGCCAAAGTGATAGCAATCAGCCCCAGCATTTT
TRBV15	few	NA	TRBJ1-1	CATSRRVDTEAFF	TGTGCCACCAGCAGAAGGGTGGACACTGAAGCTTTCTTT
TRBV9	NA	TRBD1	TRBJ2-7	CASSTQGAGEQYF	TGTGCCAGCAGCACACAGGGGGCAGGGGAGCAGTACTTC
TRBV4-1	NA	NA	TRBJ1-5	CASSQEERNQPQHF	TGCGCCAGCAGCCAAGAAGAGCGAAATCAGCCCCAGCATTTT
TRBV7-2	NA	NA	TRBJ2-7	CASSFLGEQYF	TGTGCCAGCAGCTTCCTTGGCGAGCAGTACTTC
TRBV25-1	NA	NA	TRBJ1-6	CASSEYTGFDSPLHF	TGTGCCAGCAGTGAATATACAGGTTTTGATTCACCCCTCCACTTT
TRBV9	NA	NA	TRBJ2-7	CASSARGGVEEQYF	TGTGCCAGCAGCGCGAGAGGGGGGGTAGAGGAGCAGTACTTC
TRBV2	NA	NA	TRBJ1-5	CASSDDSPLLRQPQHF	TGTGCCAGCAGTGACGACTCCCCTTTGCTCCGTCAGCCCCAGCATTTT
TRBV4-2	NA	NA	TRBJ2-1	CASSRDPTTDEQFF	TGTGCCAGCAGCCGGGACCCAACCACGGATGAGCAGTTCTTC
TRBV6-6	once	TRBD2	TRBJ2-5	CASSWTSGRETQYF	TGTGCCAGCAGTTGGACTAGCGGGAGAGAGACCCAGTACTTC
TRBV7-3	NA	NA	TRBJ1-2	CASSLQGPANYGYTF	TGTGCCAGCAGCTTACAGGGTCCAGCTAACTATGGCTACACCTTC
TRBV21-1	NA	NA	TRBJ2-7	CASSKGLRRGTYEQYF	TGTGCCAGCAGCAAAGGGCTTAGGCGGGGGACCTACGAGCAGTACTTC
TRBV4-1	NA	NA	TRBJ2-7	CASSQGRRTYEQYF	TGCGCCAGCAGCCAAGGCAGAAGAACCTACGAGCAGTACTTC
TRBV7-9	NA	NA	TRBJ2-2	CASSLPRGVPELFF	TGTGCCAGCAGCTTACCCAGGGGCGTCCCGGAGCTGTTTTTT
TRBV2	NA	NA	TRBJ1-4	CASSPVGFDEKLFF	TGTGCCAGCAGTCCAGTCGGGTTCGATGAAAAACTGTTTTTT
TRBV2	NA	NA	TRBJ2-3	CASSEAARPSTDTQYF	TGTGCCAGCAGTGAAGCAGCAAGACCGAGCACAGATACGCAGTATTTT
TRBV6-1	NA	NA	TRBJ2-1	CASSEVGVAEQFF	TGTGCCAGCAGTGAAGTAGGGGTGGCTGAGCAGTTCTTC
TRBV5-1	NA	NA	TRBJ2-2	CASSSTVGGTGELFF	TGCGCCAGCAGCTCAACAGTAGGGGGGACCGGGGAGCTGTTTTTT
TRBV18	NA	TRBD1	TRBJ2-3	CASSPGQASTDTQYF	TGTGCCAGCTCACCAGGACAGGCTAGCACAGATACGCAGTATTTT
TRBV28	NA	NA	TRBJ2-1	CASRTRLDEQFF	TGTGCCAGCAGGACTCGCTTGGATGAGCAGTTCTTC
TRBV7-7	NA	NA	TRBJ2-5	CASSFDQGIQETQYF	TGTGCCAGCAGCTTCGATCAGGGTATACAAGAGACCCAGTACTTC
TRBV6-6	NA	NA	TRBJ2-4	CASSQRGGERDIQYF	TGTGCCAGCAGTCAAAGGGGCGGGGAGAGAGACATTCAGTACTTC
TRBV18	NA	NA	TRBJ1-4	CASSRSLGENEKLFF	TGTGCCAGCTCACGCAGCCTGGGAGAAAATGAAAAACTGTTTTTT
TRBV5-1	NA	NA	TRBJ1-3	CASSFSGNTIYF	TGCGCCAGCAGCTTTTCTGGAAACACCATATATTTT
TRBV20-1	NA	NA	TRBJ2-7	CSATQSYEQYF	TGCAGTGCTACCCAATCCTACGAGCAGTACTTC
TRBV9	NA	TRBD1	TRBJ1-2	CASRRGGTGGNLNYGYTF	TGTGCCAGCAGGAGGGGTGGGACAGGGGGCAACCTTAACTATGGCTACACCTTC
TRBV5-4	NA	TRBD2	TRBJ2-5	CASSLHGGGGETQYF	TGTGCCAGCAGCCTCCACGGCGGGGGGGGAGAGACCCAGTACTTC
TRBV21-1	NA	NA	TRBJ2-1	CASSKGTSGSLNEQFF	TGTGCCAGCAGCAAAGGGACTAGCGGGAGTCTCAATGAGCAGTTCTTC
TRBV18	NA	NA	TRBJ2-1	CASYGPEMDEQFF	TGTGCCAGCTATGGCCCCGAAATGGATGAGCAGTTCTTC